The clone carrying this T cell receptor (beta chain) was observed once. Authors' methods: From reference gene primer amplification, estimates of nucleated cell counts were derived. TCRdb's table, derived via immunoSEQ multiplex PCR, lists solely in-frame clones and lacks some. V and J calls and clone size are copied from that table; D and trimming were computed from the DNA. The repertoire holds about 200,000 clones, with 70% to 90% as singletons. These data are taken from a study of blood T cell repertoires in COVID-19. The wider study: The cDNA or gDNA used as material had been derived from T cells, B-cell-depleted T cells, or PBMCs.

The V and J ends lost 4 bases and 3 bases, in that order; junction bases with no gene match: 12. This CDR3 region has 16 residues. Germline values: CDR1 SGHAT, CDR2 FQNNGV. The rearrangement links TRBV11-2 to TRBJ2-7, with 7 bases that match TRBD1. The specimen was peripheral blood. The TCR originated in a man aged 35 to 55 with acute or convalescent COVID-19. The CDR3 DNA reads as TGTGCCAGCAGCTATAGAAACAGGGGCGAAATCTACGAGCAGTACTTC. Translating gives CASSYRNRGEIYEQYF.